This TCR beta chain was found in a study of T cell clonotyping in hematopoietic cell transplantation. As for this clone: Its cognate antigen is unknown.

Study-level findings and limits: Recipient TCR diversity dropped after transplant; expanded clonotypes rose from day 30 to 180. At the given depth, recipient repertoires were over 97% de novo clonotypes. Without cell sorting, CD4 versus CD8 contributions remain unresolved.

The assay was immunoSEQ multiplex PCR, and TCRdb's table has in-frame clones only and misses some. The sample lists roughly 38,000 clones, around 90% occurring once. CDR1 is SGHRS, CDR2 YFSETQ, per germline. The CDR3 is 15 amino acids. With 1 base removed from V and 5 bases from J, the gap between germline ends came to 12 bases. This receptor was identified in a woman in her thirties or forties in good health. Some clones in this sample may be carry-over from other donors' samples. The chain recombines TRBV5-1 with TRBJ2-2; D remains unclear. The sequencing input was peripheral blood mononuclear cells. CDR3 region: CASSLTMIVTGELFF. The CDR3 bases are TGCGCCAGCAGCTTGACTATGATAGTAACCGGGGAGCTGTTTTTT.